The 18 T cell receptor beta chains below were found in one sample sequenced in a study of CD8+ T cells in alopecia areata. The sequencing template was cDNA reverse transcribed from extracted RNA. Profiling relied on immunoSEQ multiplex PCR, and the TCRdb table lists in-frame clones only, not all of them. The repertoire holds about 180,000 clones, approximately 50% seen once, with around 10% in the top ten. As to treatment: oral pan-JAK inhibitor, 5-10 mg twice daily. Here the sequenced sample was CD8+ T cells sorted from blood, taken around week 54, from a patient treated with tofacitinib. All receptors derive from a human donor with alopecia areata.

This clone was observed a few times. The J gene is TRBJ1-2, the V gene TRBV29-1, with D perhaps TRBD1 (5 bases). From germline, CDR1 is SQVTM and CDR2 ANQGSEA. Trimming took off 6 bases at V and 7 bases at J, with 15 bases between the two ends. This CDR3 spans 12 amino acids. The CDR3 region is CSVLGQGVGYTF. The CDR3 DNA reads as TGCAGCGTGCTAGGCCAGGGTGTTGGCTACACCTTC.

This chain links TRBV27 with TRBJ1-2; the D is unclear. V was pared by 3 bases and J by 2 bases, with 7 bases between. Looked up from germline, CDR1 is MNHEY and CDR2 is SMNVEV (reference sequence). The CDR3 contains 13 residues. CDR3 region: CASSFGINYGYTF. CDR3 DNA: TGTGCCAGCAGTTTCGGTATCAACTATGGCTACACCTTC.

The CDR3 protein is CASSRTTGGLNSPLHF. CDR3 bases: TGTGCCAGCAGCCGCACGACAGGGGGATTGAATTCACCCCTCCACTTT. The chain carries TRBV11-2 and TRBJ1-6; TRBD1 matches 9 bases. V gave up 5 bases and J gave up 7 bases; unmatched junction bases: 9. Germline values: CDR1 SGHAT, CDR2 FQNNGV. This CDR3 spans 16 amino acids.

The CDR3 DNA is TGCGCCAGCAGCTTGGGGGGTTACAATCAGCCCCAGCATTTT. Its translation is CASSLGGYNQPQHF. The rearrangement uses TRBV5-1 and TRBJ1-5; D not certain. The ends were cut back, 0 bases at V and 3 bases at J, with 7 bases in the middle. Looked up from germline, CDR1 is SGHRS and CDR2 is YFSETQ. The CDR3 is 14 amino acids.

This clone was seen a few times. The V call is TRBV25-1, the J call TRBJ2-1; D call uncertain. V was pared by 4 bases and J by 8 bases, with 6 bases between. Germline V gene lookup returns CDR1 MGHDK and CDR2 SYGVNS. This CDR3 is 11 amino acids long. CDR3 bases: TGTGCCAGCAGTGGCTGGGATGAGCAGTTCTTC. Its translation is CASSGWDEQFF.

This clone has just a few counts. V usage is TRBV4-1 and J usage is TRBJ1-1; perhaps TRBD1 as D (6 bases). Trimming pared 1 base from V and 4 bases from J, leaving 13 bases between. The CDR3 length is 15 residues. Germline CDR1 reads MGHRA; CDR2 reads YSYEKL. This CDR3 reads CASSQVGGRGTEAFF. In DNA form, the CDR3 reads TGCGCCAGCAGCCAAGTCGGGGGGCGCGGCACTGAAGCTTTCTTT.

The gene calls are TRBV5-4 and TRBJ2-4; 7 nucleotides align to TRBD2. The CDR3 runs to 14 residues. CDR1 and CDR2 from the germline V gene are SGHNT and YYREEE (reference sequence). With V trimmed by 4 bases and J by 5 bases, 6 bases remained unmatched. The CDR3, as DNA: TGTGCCAGCAGCCGAGTGGGGGGGGAAAACATTCAGTACTTC. This translates into CASSRVGGENIQYF.

The J gene is TRBJ2-1, the V gene TRBV29-1, with TRBD2 matching over 10 bases. V was clipped by 4 bases and J by 5 bases; unmatched bases: 8. The germline V gene has CDR1 SQVTM and CDR2 ANQGSEA. The CDR3 consists of 15 residues. The CDR3 is CSVGIAGGFDNEQFF. Here the CDR3 DNA reads TGCAGCGTTGGGATAGCGGGGGGCTTCGACAATGAGCAGTTCTTC.

This chain connects TRBV29-1 to TRBJ2-5, with a tentative D call TRBD1 (6 bases). The CDR3 sequence is 14 residues long. Germline CDR1 and CDR2: SQVTM and ANQGSEA. V lost 1 base, J lost 2 bases, and 11 bases lay in between. The CDR3: CSVEGTASQETQYF. The CDR3 nucleotides are TGCAGCGTTGAAGGGACAGCCTCTCAAGAGACCCAGTACTTC.

This sequence joins TRBV13 and TRBJ2-7; maybe TRBD2 (7 bases). CDR1 PRHDT and CDR2 FYEKMQ come from the germline V gene (reference sequence). The CDR3 length is 14 residues. V lost 5 bases and J 2 bases, leaving 13 bases between the germline ends. In DNA form, the CDR3 reads TGTGCCAGCAGCCTTGCGGGGGCCCCCTACGAGCAGTACTTC. Its protein product is CASSLAGAPYEQYF.

As concerns this clone: At one boundary the junction diverges from the germline segment, which might be a read error. CDR3 in DNA: TGTGCCAGCAGCCTAGGGGACAGGGTCGTCTATGGCTACACCTTC. This gives the protein CASSLGDRVVYGYTF. The chain combines TRBV13 with TRBJ1-2, with TRBD1 identical over 9 bases. CDR1 and CDR2 (germline): PRHDT, FYEKMQ (reference sequence). CDR3 length: 15 residues.

The table lists this clone with a few counts. This CDR3 reads CASSQPSSYEQYF. CDR3 sequence (DNA): TGCGCCAGCAGCCAACCCAGCTCCTACGAGCAGTACTTC. V gene TRBV4-1 combines with J gene TRBJ2-7; no firm D call. CDR3 length equals 13 residues. CDR1 is MGHRA and CDR2 is YSYEKL in the germline V gene. The V and J ends lost 2 bases and 0 bases respectively, with 5 bases between them.

The CDR3 bases are TGTGCCAGCAGTGAAGAACTAGCGGGGCTCTCCTACGAGCAGTACTTC. Its translation: CASSEELAGLSYEQYF. The V gene is TRBV6-1, the J gene TRBJ2-7; 10 bases line up with TRBD2. This CDR3 region has 16 residues. CDR1 MNHNS and CDR2 SASEGT come from the germline V gene. V lost 1 base, J lost 0 bases, and 3 bases stayed unmatched.

This clone was detected a few times. The V call is TRBV10-3, the J call TRBJ2-2; D gene unclear. Looked up from germline, CDR1 is ENHRY and CDR2 is SYGVKD. The CDR3 totals 15 residues. V was shortened by 7 bases and J by 3 bases, with 15 bases between the two germline ends. The CDR3 protein is CAINKIVGDTGELFF. The CDR3 DNA reads as TGTGCCATCAATAAGATCGTAGGAGACACCGGGGAGCTGTTTTTT.

Only a few counts were recorded for this clone. The chain has TRBV9 and TRBJ2-7, with 10 nucleotides matching TRBD1. Germline CDR1 SGDLS, CDR2 YYNGEE. Losses at the gene ends were 4 bases for V and 3 bases for J; bases not matched to a gene: 4. This CDR3 spans 14 amino acids. In nucleotides, the CDR3 is TGTGCCAGCAGCTCCCGGGACAGGGGCTACGAGCAGTACTTC. It codes for CASSSRDRGYEQYF.

The chain uses TRBV4-3 and TRBJ1-6; D call uncertain. Looked up from germline, CDR1 is LGHNA and CDR2 is YSLEER. V was clipped by 1 base and J by 10 bases, with 14 bases between them. CDR3 length: 15 residues. DNA for the CDR3: TGCGCCAGCAGCCAAGCACGTGGGAGGGCCTCACCCCTCCACTTT. This codes for CASSQARGRASPLHF.

This clone was recorded a few times. This sequence joins TRBV5-8 and TRBJ1-5, with a tentative D call TRBD1 (5 bases). This CDR3 is 17 amino acids long. Trimming pared 0 bases from V and 0 bases from J, leaving 13 bases between. From germline, CDR1 is SGHTS and CDR2 YDEGEE. CDR3 coding DNA: TGTGCCAGCAGCTTGGGAGACGCCGGGGCTAGCAATCAGCCCCAGCATTTT. Residues: CASSLGDAGASNQPQHF. Based on the CDR3 plus reference TRBV5-8 and TRBJ1-5, the full variable domain is EAGVTQSPTHLIKTRGQQATLRCSPISGHTSVYWYQQALGLGLQFLLWYDEGEERNRGNFPPRFSGRQFPNYSSELNVNALELEDSALYLCASSLGDAGASNQPQHFGDGTRLSIL.

There are a few counts of this clone. This chain joins TRBV5-4 and TRBJ1-1; D is unclear. The CDR3 extends over 11 amino acids. The germline gives CDR1 SGHNT, CDR2 YYREEE (reference sequence). The V end was cut by 3 bases, the J end by 10 bases, with 10 bases between. CDR3 DNA: TGTGCCAGCAGCTGGGCAGGAGGAGCTTTCTTT. Translation: CASSWAGGAFF.